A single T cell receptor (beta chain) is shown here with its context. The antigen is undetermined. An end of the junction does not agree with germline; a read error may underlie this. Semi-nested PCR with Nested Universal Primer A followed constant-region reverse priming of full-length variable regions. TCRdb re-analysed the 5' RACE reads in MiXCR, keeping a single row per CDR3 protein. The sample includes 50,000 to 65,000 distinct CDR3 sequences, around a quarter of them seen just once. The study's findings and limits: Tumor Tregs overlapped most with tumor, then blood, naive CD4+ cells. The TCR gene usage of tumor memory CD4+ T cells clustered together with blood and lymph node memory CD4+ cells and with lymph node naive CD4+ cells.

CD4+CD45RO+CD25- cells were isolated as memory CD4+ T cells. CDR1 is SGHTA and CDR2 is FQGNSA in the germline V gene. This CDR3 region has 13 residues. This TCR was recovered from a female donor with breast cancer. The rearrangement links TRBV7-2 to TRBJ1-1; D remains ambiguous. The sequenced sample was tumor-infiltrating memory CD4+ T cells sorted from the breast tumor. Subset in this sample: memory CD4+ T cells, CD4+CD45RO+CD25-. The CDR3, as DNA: TGTGCCAGCAGCTCGGACTTGAGCACTGGAGCTTTCTTT. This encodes CASSSDLSTGAFF.